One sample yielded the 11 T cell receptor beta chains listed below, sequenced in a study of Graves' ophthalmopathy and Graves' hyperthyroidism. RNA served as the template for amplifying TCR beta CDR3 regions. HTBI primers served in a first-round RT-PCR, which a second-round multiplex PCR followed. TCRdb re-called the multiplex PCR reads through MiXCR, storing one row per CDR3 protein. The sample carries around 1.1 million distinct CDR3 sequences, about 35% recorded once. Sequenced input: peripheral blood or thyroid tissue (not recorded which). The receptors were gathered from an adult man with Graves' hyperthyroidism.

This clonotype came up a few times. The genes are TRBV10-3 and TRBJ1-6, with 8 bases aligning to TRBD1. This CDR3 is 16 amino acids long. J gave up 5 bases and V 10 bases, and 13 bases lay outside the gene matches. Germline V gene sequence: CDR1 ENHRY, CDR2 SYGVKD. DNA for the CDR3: TGTGCCAGCAGGAGAATACCGACAGGGGATAATTCACCCCTCCACTTT. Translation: CASRRIPTGDNSPLHF.

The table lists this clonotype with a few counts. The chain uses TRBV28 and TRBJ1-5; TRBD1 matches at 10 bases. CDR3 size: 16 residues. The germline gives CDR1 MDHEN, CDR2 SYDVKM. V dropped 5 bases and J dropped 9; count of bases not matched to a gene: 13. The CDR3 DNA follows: TGTGCCAGCAGTCTATCATCGGGACAGGGGCGCGGGCCCCAGCATTTT. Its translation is CASSLSSGQGRGPQHF.

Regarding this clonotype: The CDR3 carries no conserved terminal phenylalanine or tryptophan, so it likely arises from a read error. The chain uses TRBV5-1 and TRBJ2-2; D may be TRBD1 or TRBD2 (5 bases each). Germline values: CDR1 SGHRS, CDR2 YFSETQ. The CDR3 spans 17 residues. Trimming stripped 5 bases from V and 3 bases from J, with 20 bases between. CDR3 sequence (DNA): TGCGCCAGCAGTCGGCTAGGGGCTAGCAGTGACACCGGGGAGCTGTTTTCT. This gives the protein CASSRLGASSDTGELFS.

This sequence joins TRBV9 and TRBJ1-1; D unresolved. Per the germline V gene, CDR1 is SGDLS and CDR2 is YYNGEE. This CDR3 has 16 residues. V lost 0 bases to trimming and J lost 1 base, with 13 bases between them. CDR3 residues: CASSVGEPMENTEAFF. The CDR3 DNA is TGTGCCAGCAGCGTAGGCGAGCCAATGGAGAACACTGAAGCTTTCTTT.

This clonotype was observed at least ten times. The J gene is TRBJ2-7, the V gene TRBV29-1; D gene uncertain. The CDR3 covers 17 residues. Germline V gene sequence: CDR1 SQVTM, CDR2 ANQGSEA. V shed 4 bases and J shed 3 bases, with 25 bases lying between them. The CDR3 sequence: CSVVPSFGRIGNYEQYF. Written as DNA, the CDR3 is TGCAGCGTTGTTCCCTCGTTCGGGCGGATAGGAAACTACGAGCAGTACTTC.

The CDR3: CASSPNHRQGGRAFF. CDR3 nucleotides: TGTGCCAGTAGTCCTAATCACCGACAGGGTGGTAGGGCTTTCTTT. This sequence joins TRBV19 and TRBJ1-1, with 7 bases matching TRBD1. The CDR3 contains 15 residues. The germline gives CDR1 LNHDA, CDR2 SQIVND (reference sequence). V was pared by 5 bases and J by 11 bases, with 17 bases of the junction left unmatched.

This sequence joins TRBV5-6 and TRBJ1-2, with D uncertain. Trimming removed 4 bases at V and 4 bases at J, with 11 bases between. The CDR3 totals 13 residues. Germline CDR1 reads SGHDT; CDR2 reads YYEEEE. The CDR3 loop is CASSTSDGYGYTF. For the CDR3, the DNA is TGTGCCAGCAGCACTTCTGACGGCTATGGCTACACCTTC. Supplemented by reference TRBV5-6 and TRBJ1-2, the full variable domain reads DAGVTQSPTHLIKTRGQQVTLRCSPKSGHDTVSWYQQALGQGPQFIFQYYEEEERQRGNFPDRFSGHQFPNYSSELNVNALLLGDSALYLCASSTSDGYGYTFGSGTRLTVV.

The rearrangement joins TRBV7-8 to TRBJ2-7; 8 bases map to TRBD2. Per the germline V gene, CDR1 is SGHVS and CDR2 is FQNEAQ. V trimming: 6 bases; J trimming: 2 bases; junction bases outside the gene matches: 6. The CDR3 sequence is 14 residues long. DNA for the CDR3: TGTGCCAGCAGTTATGGACTAGCTACCTACGAGCAGTACTTC. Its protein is CASSYGLATYEQYF.

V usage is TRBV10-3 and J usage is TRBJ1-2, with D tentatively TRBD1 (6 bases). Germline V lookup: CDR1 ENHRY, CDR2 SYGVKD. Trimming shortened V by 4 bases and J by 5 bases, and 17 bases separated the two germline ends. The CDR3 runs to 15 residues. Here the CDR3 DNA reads TGTGCCATCAGTGCTAGTCAGGGGTTCCTTTATGGCTACACCTTC. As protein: CAISASQGFLYGYTF.

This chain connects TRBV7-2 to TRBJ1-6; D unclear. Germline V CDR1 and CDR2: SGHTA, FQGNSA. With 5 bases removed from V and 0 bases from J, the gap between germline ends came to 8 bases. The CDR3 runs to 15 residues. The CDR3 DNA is TGTGCCAGCAGCCGGGTGAGCTCCTATAATTCACCCCTCCACTTT. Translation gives CASSRVSSYNSPLHF.

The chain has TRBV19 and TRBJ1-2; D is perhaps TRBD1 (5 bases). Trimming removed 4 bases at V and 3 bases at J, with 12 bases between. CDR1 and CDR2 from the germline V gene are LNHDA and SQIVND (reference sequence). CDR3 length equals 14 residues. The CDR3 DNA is TGTGCCAGTAGTACGGGGCACGTAGACTATGGCTACACCTTC. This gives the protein CASSTGHVDYGYTF.